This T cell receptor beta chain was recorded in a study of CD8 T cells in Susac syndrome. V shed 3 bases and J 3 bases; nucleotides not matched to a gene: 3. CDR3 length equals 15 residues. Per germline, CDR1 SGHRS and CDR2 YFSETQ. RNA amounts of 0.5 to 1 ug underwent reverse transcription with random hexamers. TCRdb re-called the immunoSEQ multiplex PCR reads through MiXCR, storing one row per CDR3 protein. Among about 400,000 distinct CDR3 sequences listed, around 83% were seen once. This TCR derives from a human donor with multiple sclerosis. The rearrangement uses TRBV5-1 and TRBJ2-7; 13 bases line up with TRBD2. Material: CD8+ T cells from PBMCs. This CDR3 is CASSSGTSGNYEQYF. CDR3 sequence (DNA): TGCGCCAGCAGCTCCGGGACTAGCGGGAACTACGAGCAGTACTTC. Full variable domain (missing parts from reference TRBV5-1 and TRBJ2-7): KAGVTQTPRYLIKTRGQQVTLSCSPISGHRSVSWYQQTPGQGLQFLFEYFSETQRNKGNFPGRFSGRQFSNSRSEMNVSTLELGDSALYLCASSSGTSGNYEQYFGPGTRLTVT.